The rows below give T cell receptor beta chains drawn from one sample of a study of cytomegalovirus exposure and HLA in healthy donors. Generated by immunoSEQ multiplex PCR, the TCRdb table keeps only in-frame clones and is missing some. The data contain 100,000 to 150,000 clones, roughly four fifths of them singletons. The sample taken for sequencing was PBMCs. All receptors come from a woman aged 55-69 years in good health and CMV-seropositive. The conserved cysteine and the conserved F or W are not part of the CDR3 here. Each record gives: V gene, J gene, CDR3 protein.

TRBV19,TRBJ2-1,ASSIFLAGGLNEQF
TRBV30,TRBJ1-1,AWSGTGRAF
TRBV9,TRBJ2-3,ASSPQASTDTQY
TRBV9,TRBJ2-3,ASSVGGGPTDTQY
TRBV5-6,TRBJ1-5,ASSLSGGAEQPQH
TRBV28,TRBJ2-1,ASTSRGVGNEQF
TRBV2,TRBJ1-6,ASRDSWFSPLH
TRBV4-1,TRBJ1-4,ASSVHRGTNEKLF
TRBV6-5,TRBJ1-1,ASRLGGTVNTEAF
TRBV29-1,TRBJ2-3,SVHSGASTDTQY
TRBV7-3,TRBJ2-1,ASSSGTTGGNEQF
TRBV6-5,-,ASSSRGGIRYEQY
TRBV5-6,TRBJ2-7,ASSFDGGNYEQY
TRBV27,TRBJ1-4,ASSLLQHNEKLF
TRBV7-2,TRBJ2-2,ASSLRLGQRGAGELF
TRBV11-2,TRBJ1-2,ASRTGRGGTGGLNYGYT
TRBV9,TRBJ1-2,ASSPRGGADYGYT
TRBV25-1,TRBJ2-7,ASSELGQGYEQY
TRBV5-1,TRBJ1-2,ASSFPIRQGKDYGYT
TRBV30,TRBJ2-5,AWSAASGGPQGETQY
TRBV6-1,TRBJ1-5,ASSDLQGNQPQH
TRBV6-5,TRBJ2-7,ASSQSRTGGEQY
TRBV9,TRBJ2-7,ASSVEGTGSSYEQY
TRBV5-1,TRBJ1-3,ASRYSSQGNTIY
TRBV10-3,TRBJ1-6,AIRQGRNYNSPLH
TRBV4-3,TRBJ2-1,ASSQGTGYYGEQF
TRBV11-3,TRBJ2-2,ASQGDRSGELF
TRBV19,TRBJ2-2,ASSPGEAGTTGELF
TRBV4-3,TRBJ2-7,ASSQATGAYEQY
TRBV7-9,TRBJ2-5,ASTPGASGNKTQY
TRBV5-6,TRBJ1-2,ASSEDPGLYGYGYT
TRBV19,TRBJ1-2,ASSKQGNYGYT
TRBV13,TRBJ2-5,ASSFRGSSYQETQY
TRBV18,TRBJ1-4,ASSPRGRGEKLF
TRBV9,TRBJ2-2,ASSVGLAGATGELF
TRBV5-6,TRBJ1-1,ASSSRDTLGRWAF
TRBV30,TRBJ2-7,AWSVQGVRGKY
TRBV5-1,TRBJ1-2,ASSPSGTGDHYGYT
TRBV20-1,TRBJ1-1,SAMITQGAF
TRBV9,TRBJ2-3,ASSVATSSGGALDTQY
TRBV6-5,TRBJ2-7,ASSSRGSESSYEQY
TRBV18,TRBJ1-1,ASMGGQNTEAF
TRBV27,TRBJ1-2,ASRPQGVDGYT
TRBV7-7,TRBJ2-1,ASSLGGGALNEQF
TRBV6-6,TRBJ2-6,ASSYRTGEANVLT